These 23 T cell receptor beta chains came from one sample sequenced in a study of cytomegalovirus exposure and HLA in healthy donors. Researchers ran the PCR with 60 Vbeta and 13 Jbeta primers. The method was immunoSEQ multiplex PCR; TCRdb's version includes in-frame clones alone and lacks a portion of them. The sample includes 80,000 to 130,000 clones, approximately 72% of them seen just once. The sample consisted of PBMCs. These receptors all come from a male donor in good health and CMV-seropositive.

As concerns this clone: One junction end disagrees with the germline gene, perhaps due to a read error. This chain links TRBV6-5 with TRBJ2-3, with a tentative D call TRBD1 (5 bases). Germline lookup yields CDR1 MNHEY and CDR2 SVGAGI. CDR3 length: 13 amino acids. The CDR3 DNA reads TGTGTCAGCAGGGCAAATATGTTAGATACGCAGTATTTT. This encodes CVSRANMLDTQYF.

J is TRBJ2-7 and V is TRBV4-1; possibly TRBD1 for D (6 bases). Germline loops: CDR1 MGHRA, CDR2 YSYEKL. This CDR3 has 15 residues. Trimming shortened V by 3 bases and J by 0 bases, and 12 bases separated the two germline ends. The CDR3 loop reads CASSHLDSISYEQYF. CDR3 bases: TGCGCCAGCAGCCATCTGGACAGTATCTCCTACGAGCAGTACTTC.

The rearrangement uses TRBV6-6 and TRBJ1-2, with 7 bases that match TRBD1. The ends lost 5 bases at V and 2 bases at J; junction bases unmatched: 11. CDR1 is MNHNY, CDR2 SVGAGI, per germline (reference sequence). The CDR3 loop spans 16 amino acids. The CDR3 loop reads CASSHPFSGGNYGYTF. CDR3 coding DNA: TGTGCCAGCAGTCACCCGTTCTCAGGGGGGAACTATGGCTACACCTTC.

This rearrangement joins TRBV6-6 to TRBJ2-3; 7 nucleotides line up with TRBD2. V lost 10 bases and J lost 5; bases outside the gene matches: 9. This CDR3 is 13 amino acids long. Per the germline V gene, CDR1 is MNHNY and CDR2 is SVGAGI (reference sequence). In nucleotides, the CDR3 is TGTGCCACCAAAGGCGGGGAGGGAGATACGCAGTATTTT. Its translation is CATKGGEGDTQYF.

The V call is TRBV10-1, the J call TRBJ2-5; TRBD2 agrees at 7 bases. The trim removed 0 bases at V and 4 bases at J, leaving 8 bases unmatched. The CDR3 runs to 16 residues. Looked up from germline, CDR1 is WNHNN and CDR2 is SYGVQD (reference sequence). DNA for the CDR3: TGCGCCAGCAGTGAGTCGACTCTGGGCGGGGGAGAGACCCAGTACTTC. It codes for CASSESTLGGGETQYF.

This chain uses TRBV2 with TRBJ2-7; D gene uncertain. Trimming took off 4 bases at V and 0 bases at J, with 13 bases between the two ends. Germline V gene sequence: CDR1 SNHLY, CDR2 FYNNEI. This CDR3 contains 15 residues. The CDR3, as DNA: TGTGCCAGCAGTGTACAGCTTTATGGCTCCTACGAGCAGTACTTC. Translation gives CASSVQLYGSYEQYF. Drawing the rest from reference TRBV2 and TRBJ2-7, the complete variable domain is EPEVTQTPSHQVTQMGQEVILRCVPISNHLYFYWYRQILGQKVEFLVSFYNNEISEKSEIFDDQFSVERPDGSNFTLKIRSTKLEDSAMYFCASSVQLYGSYEQYFGPGTRLTVT.

The DNA of the CDR3 is TGTGCCAGCAGCCGGACAGGCCGAAAGGAGACCCAGTACTTC. Translating gives CASSRTGRKETQYF. The chain is built from TRBV7-2 and TRBJ2-5, with 7 positions matching TRBD1. The CDR3 contains 14 residues. The germline V gene has CDR1 SGHTA and CDR2 FQGNSA. V was pared by 5 bases and J by 5 bases, with 8 bases of the junction left unmatched.

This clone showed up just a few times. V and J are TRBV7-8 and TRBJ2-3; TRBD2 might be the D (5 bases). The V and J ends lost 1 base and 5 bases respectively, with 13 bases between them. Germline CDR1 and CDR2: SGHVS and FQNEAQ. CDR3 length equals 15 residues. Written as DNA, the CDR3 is TGTGCCAGCAGCTTAGTGGTGACTATAAGAGATACGCAGTATTTT. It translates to CASSLVVTIRDTQYF.

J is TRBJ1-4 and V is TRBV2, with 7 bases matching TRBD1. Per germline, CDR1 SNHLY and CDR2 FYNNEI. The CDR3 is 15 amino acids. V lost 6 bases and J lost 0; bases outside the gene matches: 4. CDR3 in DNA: TGTGCCAGCAGGAGGGACAGCTCAACTAATGAAAAACTGTTTTTT. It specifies CASRRDSSTNEKLFF. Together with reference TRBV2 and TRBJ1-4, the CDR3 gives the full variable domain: EPEVTQTPSHQVTQMGQEVILRCVPISNHLYFYWYRQILGQKVEFLVSFYNNEISEKSEIFDDQFSVERPDGSNFTLKIRSTKLEDSAMYFCASRRDSSTNEKLFFGSGTQLSVL.

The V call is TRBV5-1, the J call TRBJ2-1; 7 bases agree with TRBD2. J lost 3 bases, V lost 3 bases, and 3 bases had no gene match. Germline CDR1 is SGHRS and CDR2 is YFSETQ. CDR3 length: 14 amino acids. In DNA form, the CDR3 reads TGCGCCAGCAGCTCCAGCGGGGTCTACAATGAGCAGTTCTTC. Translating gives CASSSSGVYNEQFF.

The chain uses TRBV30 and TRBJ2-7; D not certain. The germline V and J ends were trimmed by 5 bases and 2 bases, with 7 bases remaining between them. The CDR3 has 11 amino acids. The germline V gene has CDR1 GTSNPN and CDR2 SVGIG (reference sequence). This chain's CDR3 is CAWAGTYEQYF. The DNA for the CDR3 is TGTGCCTGGGCCGGTACCTACGAGCAGTACTTC.

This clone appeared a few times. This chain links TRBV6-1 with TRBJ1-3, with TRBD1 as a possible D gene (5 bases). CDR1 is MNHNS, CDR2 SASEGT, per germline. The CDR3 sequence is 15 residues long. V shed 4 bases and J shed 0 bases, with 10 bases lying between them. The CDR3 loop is CASSGTRTSGNTIYF. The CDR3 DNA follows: TGTGCCAGCAGTGGGACAAGAACCTCTGGAAACACCATATATTTT.

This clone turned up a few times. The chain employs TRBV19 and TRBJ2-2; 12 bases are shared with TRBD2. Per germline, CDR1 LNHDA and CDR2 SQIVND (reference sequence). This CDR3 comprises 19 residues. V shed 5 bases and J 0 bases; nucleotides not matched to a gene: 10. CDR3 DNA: TGTGCCAGTAGTTACGAAGGACTAGCGGGGAGATCGAACACCGGGGAGCTGTTTTTT. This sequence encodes CASSYEGLAGRSNTGELFF.

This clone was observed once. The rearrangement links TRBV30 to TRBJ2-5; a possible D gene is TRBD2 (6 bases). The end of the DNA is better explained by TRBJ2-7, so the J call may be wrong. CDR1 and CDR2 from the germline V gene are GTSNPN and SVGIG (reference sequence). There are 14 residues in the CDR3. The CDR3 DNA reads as TGTGCCTGGAGTAACGGGGGAACGTCCTACGAGCAGTACTTC. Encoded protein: CAWSNGGTSYEQYF.

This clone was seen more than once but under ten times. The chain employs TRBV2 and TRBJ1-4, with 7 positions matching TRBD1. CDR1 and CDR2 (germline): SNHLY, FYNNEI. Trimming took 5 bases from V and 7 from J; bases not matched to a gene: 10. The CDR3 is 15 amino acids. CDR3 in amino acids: CASSPTRQGPEKLFF. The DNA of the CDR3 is TGTGCCAGCAGTCCAACTCGACAGGGACCTGAAAAACTGTTTTTT. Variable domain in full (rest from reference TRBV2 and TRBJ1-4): EPEVTQTPSHQVTQMGQEVILRCVPISNHLYFYWYRQILGQKVEFLVSFYNNEISEKSEIFDDQFSVERPDGSNFTLKIRSTKLEDSAMYFCASSPTRQGPEKLFFGSGTQLSVL.

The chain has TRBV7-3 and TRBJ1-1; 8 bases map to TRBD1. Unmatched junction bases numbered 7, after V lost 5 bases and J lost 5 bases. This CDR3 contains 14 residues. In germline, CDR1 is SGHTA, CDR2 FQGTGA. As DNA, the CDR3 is TGTGCCAGCAGCCCCGCAGGGGGCAATACTGAAGCTTTCTTT. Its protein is CASSPAGGNTEAFF.

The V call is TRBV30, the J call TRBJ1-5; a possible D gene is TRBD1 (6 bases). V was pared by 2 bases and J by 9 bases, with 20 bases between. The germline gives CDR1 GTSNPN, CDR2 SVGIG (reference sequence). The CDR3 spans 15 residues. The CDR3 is CAWSTEDRLKGPQHF. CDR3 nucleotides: TGTGCCTGGAGTACAGAGGACAGATTGAAAGGGCCCCAGCATTTT.

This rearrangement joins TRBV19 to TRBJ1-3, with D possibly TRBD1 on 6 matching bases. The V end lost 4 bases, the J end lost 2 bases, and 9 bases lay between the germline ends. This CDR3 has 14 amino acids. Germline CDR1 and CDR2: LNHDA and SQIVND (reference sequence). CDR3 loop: CASSTSGAGNTIYF. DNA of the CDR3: TGTGCCAGTAGTACATCAGGGGCTGGAAACACCATATATTTT. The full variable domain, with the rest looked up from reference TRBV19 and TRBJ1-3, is DGGITQSPKYLFRKEGQNVTLSCEQNLNHDAMYWYRQDPGQGLRLIYYSQIVNDFQKGDIAEGYSVSREKKESFPLTVTSAQKNPTAFYLCASSTSGAGNTIYFGEGSWLTVV.

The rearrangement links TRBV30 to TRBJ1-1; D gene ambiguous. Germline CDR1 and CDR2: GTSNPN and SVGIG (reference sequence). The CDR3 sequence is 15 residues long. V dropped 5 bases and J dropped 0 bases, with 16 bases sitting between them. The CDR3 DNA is TGTGCCTGGTTCCGCGGGCGGGAGATGAACACTGAAGCTTTCTTT. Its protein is CAWFRGREMNTEAFF.

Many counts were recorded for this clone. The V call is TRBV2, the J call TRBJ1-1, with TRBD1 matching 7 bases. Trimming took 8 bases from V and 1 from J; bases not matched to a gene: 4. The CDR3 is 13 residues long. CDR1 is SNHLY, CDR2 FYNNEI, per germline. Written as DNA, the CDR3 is TGTGCCAGCTCGGGACAGACGAACACTGAAGCTTTCTTT. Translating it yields CASSGQTNTEAFF.

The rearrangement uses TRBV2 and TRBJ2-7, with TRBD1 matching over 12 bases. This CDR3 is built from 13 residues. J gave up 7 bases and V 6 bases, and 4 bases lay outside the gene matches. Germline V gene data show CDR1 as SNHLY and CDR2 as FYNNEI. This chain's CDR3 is CASRGQGAWEQYF. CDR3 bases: TGTGCCAGCAGGGGACAGGGGGCTTGGGAGCAGTACTTC.

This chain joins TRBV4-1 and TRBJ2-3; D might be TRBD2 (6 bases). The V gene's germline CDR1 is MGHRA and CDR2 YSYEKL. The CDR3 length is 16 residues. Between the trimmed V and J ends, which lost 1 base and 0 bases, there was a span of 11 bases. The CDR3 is CASSQVPGLSTDTQYF. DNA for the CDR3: TGCGCCAGCAGCCAAGTCCCGGGACTTAGCACAGATACGCAGTATTTT.

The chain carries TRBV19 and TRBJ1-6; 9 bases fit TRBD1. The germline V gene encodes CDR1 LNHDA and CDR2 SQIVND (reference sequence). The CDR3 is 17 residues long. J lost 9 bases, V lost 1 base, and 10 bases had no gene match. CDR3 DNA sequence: TGTGCCAGTAGTATAGTCCTTCCGGGACAGGGCAGTTCACCCCTCCACTTT. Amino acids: CASSIVLPGQGSSPLHF.